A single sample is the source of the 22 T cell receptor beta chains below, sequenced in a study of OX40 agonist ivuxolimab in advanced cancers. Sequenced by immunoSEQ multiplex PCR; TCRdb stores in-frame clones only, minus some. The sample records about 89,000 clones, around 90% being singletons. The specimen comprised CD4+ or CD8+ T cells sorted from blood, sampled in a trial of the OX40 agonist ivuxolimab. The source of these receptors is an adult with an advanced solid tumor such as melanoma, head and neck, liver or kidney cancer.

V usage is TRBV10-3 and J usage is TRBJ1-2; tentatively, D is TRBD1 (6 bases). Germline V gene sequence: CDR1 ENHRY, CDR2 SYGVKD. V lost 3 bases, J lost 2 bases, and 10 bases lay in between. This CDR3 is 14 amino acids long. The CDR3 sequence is CAISEQGQNYGYTF. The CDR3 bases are TGTGCCATCAGTGAACAAGGACAGAACTATGGCTACACCTTC.

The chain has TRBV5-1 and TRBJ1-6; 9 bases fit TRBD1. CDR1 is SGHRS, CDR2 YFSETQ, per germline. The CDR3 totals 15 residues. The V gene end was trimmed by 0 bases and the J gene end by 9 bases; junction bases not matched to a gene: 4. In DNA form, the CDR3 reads TGCGCCAGCAGCTTGGTAGGGGACAGGGCTTCACCCCTCCACTTT. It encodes CASSLVGDRASPLHF. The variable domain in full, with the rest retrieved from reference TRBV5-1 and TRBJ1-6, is KAGVTQTPRYLIKTRGQQVTLSCSPISGHRSVSWYQQTPGQGLQFLFEYFSETQRNKGNFPGRFSGRQFSNSRSEMNVSTLELGDSALYLCASSLVGDRASPLHFGNGTRLTVT.

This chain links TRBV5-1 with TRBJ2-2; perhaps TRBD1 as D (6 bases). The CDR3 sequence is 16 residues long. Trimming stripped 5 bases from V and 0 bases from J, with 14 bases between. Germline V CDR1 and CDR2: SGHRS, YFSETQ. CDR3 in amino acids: CASRTQGQTNTGELFF. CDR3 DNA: TGCGCCAGCAGAACCCAAGGACAGACGAACACCGGGGAGCTGTTTTTT.

CDR3 region: CASRRNQPQHF. The CDR3, as DNA: TGTGCCAGCAGGCGCAATCAGCCCCAGCATTTT. This rearrangement joins TRBV6-1 to TRBJ1-5, with D unclear. The V end lost 6 bases, the J end lost 2 bases, and 2 bases lay between the germline ends. The CDR3 consists of 11 residues. From germline, CDR1 is MNHNS and CDR2 SASEGT.

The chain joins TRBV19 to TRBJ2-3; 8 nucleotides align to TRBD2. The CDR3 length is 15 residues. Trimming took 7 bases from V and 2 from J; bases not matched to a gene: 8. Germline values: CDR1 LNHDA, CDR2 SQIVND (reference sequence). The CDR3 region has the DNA TGTGCCAGTACGAACAGAGCGGGAGTCACAGATACGCAGTATTTT. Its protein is CASTNRAGVTDTQYF.

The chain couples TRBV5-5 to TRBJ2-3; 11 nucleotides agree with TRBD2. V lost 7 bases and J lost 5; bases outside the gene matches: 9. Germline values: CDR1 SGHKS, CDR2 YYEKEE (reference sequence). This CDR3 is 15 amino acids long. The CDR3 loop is CASGFSGGAGDTQYF. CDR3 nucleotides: TGTGCCAGCGGGTTTAGCGGGGGGGCCGGAGATACGCAGTATTTT.

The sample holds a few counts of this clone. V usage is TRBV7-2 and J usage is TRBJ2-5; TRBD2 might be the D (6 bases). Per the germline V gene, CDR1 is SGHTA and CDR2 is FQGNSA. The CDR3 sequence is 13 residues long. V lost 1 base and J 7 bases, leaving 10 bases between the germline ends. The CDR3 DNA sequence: TGTGCCAGCAGCTTAGTGCGGGGTGGGACCCAGTACTTC. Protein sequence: CASSLVRGGTQYF.

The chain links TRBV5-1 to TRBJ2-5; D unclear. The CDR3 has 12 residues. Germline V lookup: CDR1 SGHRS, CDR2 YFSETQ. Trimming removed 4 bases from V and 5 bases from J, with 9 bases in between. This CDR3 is CASSPQEETQYF. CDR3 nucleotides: TGCGCCAGCAGCCCCCAGGAGGAGACCCAGTACTTC.

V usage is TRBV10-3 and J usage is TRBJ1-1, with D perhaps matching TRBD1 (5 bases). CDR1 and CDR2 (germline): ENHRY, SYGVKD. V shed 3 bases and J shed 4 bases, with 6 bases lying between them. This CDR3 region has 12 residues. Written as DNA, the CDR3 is TGTGCCATCAGTGACGGGGCCACTGAAGCTTTCTTT. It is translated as CAISDGATEAFF.

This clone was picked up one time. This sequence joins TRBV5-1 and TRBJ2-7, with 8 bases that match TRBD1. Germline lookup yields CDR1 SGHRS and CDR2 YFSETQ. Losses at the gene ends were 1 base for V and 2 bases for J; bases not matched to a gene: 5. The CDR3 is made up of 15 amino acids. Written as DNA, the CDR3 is TGCGCCAGCAGCTTGTCGGGACAGGAGGCCTACGAGCAGTACTTC. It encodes CASSLSGQEAYEQYF. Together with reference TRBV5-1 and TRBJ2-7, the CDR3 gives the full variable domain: KAGVTQTPRYLIKTRGQQVTLSCSPISGHRSVSWYQQTPGQGLQFLFEYFSETQRNKGNFPGRFSGRQFSNSRSEMNVSTLELGDSALYLCASSLSGQEAYEQYFGPGTRLTVT.

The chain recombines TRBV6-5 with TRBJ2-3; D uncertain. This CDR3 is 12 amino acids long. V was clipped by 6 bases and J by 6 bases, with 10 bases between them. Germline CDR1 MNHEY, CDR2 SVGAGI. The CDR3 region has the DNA TGTGCCAGCAGCCCGGGCCGGGATACGCAGTATTTT. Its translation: CASSPGRDTQYF.

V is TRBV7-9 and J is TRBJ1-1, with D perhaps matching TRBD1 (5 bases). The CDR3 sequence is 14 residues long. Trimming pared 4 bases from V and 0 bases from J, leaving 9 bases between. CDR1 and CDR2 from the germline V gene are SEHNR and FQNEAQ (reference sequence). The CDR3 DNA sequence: TGTGCCAGCAGCTCAGGACAACTGAACACTGAAGCTTTCTTT. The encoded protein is CASSSGQLNTEAFF.

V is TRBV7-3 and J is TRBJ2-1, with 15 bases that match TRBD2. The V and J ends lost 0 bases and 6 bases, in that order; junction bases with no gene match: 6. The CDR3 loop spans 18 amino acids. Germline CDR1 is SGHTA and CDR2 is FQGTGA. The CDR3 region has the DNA TGTGCCAGCAGCTTAACCCGGACTAGCGGGGGGGACAGCAATGAGCAGTTCTTC. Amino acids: CASSLTRTSGGDSNEQFF.

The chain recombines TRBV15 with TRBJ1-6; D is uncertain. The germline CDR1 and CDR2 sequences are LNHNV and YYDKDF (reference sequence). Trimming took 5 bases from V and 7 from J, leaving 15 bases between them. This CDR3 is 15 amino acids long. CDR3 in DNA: TGTGCCACCAGCTTGATGCCCACTCCAAATTCACCCCTCCACTTT. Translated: CATSLMPTPNSPLHF.

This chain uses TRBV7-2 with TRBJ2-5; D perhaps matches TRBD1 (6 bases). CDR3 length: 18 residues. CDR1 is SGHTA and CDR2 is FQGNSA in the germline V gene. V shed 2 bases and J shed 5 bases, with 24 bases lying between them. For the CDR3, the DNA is TGTGCCAGCAGCTTAAGGATTTCGGGTGCAGGGGCGAGGGAGACCCAGTACTTC. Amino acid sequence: CASSLRISGAGARETQYF.

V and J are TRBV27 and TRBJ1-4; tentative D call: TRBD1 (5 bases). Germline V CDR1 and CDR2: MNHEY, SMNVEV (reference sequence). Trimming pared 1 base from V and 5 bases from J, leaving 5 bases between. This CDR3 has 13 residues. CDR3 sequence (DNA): TGTGCCAGCAGTTTATGGGACAATGAAAAACTGTTTTTT. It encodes CASSLWDNEKLFF.

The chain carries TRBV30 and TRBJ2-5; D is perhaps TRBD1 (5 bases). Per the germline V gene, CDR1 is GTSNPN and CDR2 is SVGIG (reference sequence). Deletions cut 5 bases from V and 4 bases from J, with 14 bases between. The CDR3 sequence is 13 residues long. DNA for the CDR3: TGTGCCTGGCGCCCCTCAGGGTTAGAGACCCAGTACTTC. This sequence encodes CAWRPSGLETQYF. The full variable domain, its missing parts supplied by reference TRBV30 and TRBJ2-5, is SQTIHQWPATLVQPVGSPLSLECTVEGTSNPNLYWYRQAAGRGLQLLFYSVGIGQISSEVPQNLSASRPQDRQFILSSKKLLLSDSGFYLCAWRPSGLETQYFGPGTRLLVL.

The DNA for the CDR3 is TGTGCCAGCGCCCGCGACAGGGCCTCTAATGAAAAACTGTTTTTT. It codes for CASARDRASNEKLFF. The rearrangement joins TRBV27 to TRBJ1-4; 7 bases align to TRBD1. This CDR3 spans 15 amino acids. V trimming: 8 bases; J trimming: 3 bases; junction bases outside the gene matches: 9. Germline V gene sequence: CDR1 MNHEY, CDR2 SMNVEV (reference sequence).

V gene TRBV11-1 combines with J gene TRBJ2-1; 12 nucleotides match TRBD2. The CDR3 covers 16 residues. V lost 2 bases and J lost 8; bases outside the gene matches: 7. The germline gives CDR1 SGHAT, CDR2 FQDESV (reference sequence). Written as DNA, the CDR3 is TGTGCCAGCAGCTTACAGTCTAGCGGGGGGGCCCATGAGCAGTTCTTC. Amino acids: CASSLQSSGGAHEQFF. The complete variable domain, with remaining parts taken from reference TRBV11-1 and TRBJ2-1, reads EAEVAQSPRYKITEKSQAVAFWCDPISGHATLYWYRQILGQGPELLVQFQDESVVDDSQLPKDRFSAERLKGVDSTLKIQPAELGDSAMYLCASSLQSSGGAHEQFFGPGTRLTVL.

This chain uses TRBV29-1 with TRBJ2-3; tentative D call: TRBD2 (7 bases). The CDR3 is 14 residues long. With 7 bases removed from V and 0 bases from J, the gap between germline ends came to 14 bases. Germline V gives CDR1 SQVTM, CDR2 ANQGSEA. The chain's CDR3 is CSARGASSTDTQYF. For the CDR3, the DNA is TGCAGCGCCCGGGGGGCCTCTAGCACAGATACGCAGTATTTT.

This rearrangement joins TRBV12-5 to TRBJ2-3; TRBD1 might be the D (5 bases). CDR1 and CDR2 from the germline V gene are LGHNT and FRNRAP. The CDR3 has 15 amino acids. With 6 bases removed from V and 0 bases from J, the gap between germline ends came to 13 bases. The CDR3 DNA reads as TGTGCTAGTGGCCCGGACACTACTAGCACAGATACGCAGTATTTT. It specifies CASGPDTTSTDTQYF.

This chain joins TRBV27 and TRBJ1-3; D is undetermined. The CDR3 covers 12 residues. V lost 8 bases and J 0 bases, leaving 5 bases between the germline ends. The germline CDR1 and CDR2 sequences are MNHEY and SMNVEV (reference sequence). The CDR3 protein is CASGYSGNTIYF. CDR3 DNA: TGTGCCAGCGGTTACTCTGGAAACACCATATATTTT.